The 27 T cell receptor beta chains reported below all come from one sample, sequenced in a study of beta chain features in type 1 diabetes. Study-level points and caveats: Within each of all four CD4+ subsets, Type 1 diabetes patients had TCRB CDR3s that were moderately but significantly shorter.

Antigens of these TCRs are unknown. The sequenced template was cDNA made from the entire isolated RNA. Clones were read by immunoSEQ multiplex PCR, and TCRdb kept only the in-frame ones, dropping some. Of hundreds of thousands of clones in the sample, roughly 13% were seen once. The specimen was naive CD4+ T cells from blood. Receptors originate from a man between 18 and 35 years old with type 1 diabetes.

The rearrangement joins TRBV4-1 to TRBJ2-1; D may be TRBD2 (6 bases). There are 16 residues in the CDR3. V lost 0 bases and J lost 4, with 13 bases in between. CDR1 and CDR2 (germline): MGHRA, YSYEKL. CDR3 nucleotides: TGCGCCAGCAGCCAAGAGGGAGGTCATCGGTACAATGAGCAGTTCTTC. Translation gives CASSQEGGHRYNEQFF.

This clone was seen a few times. The chain joins TRBV25-1 to TRBJ1-4, with unresolved D. V gave up 5 bases and J gave up 0 bases, with 13 bases separating them. The germline CDR1 and CDR2 sequences are MGHDK and SYGVNS. The CDR3 is 16 amino acids. The CDR3 DNA sequence: TGTGCCAGCAGTCTAGGCGAATTATCAACTAATGAAAAACTGTTTTTT. Residues: CASSLGELSTNEKLFF.

The V and J genes are TRBV5-4 and TRBJ1-2, with TRBD1 as a possible D gene (6 bases). V lost 1 base to trimming and J lost 9 bases, with 19 bases between them. The CDR3 extends over 15 amino acids. Per the germline V gene, CDR1 is SGHNT and CDR2 is YYREEE (reference sequence). CDR3 sequence reads: CASSLTPGDGRRYTF. CDR3 in DNA: TGTGCCAGCAGCTTGACCCCAGGGGATGGAAGGCGCTACACCTTC.

This clone has more than one count but fewer than ten. The chain joins TRBV11-1 to TRBJ2-3; D gene unclear. The CDR3 extends over 11 amino acids. CDR1 SGHAT and CDR2 FQDESV come from the germline V gene (reference sequence). Trimming left V 6 bases short and J 2 bases short, with 3 bases between. The CDR3: CASRHTDTQYF. In nucleotides, the CDR3 is TGTGCCAGCAGACACACAGATACGCAGTATTTT.

This clone was observed a few times. This chain joins TRBV7-9 and TRBJ2-1; 8 bases align to TRBD1. Trimming removed 6 bases from V and 10 bases from J; junction bases left unmatched: 11. This CDR3 contains 14 residues. CDR1 and CDR2 from the germline V gene are SEHNR and FQNEAQ (reference sequence). This CDR3 is CASSKSTGEEEQFF. The CDR3 bases are TGTGCCAGCAGTAAATCGACAGGGGAGGAGGAGCAGTTCTTC.

The J gene is TRBJ1-2, the V gene TRBV7-6, with D hard to call. Looked up from germline, CDR1 is SGHVS and CDR2 is FNYEAQ. The CDR3 is 14 amino acids. V lost 1 base, J lost 6 bases, and 12 bases lay in between. CDR3 amino acids: CASSLEGSTNGYTF. The CDR3 nucleotides are TGTGCCAGCAGCTTAGAGGGCTCGACCAATGGCTACACCTTC.

The chain recombines TRBV10-3 with TRBJ1-1; possibly TRBD1 for D (6 bases). Germline CDR1 ENHRY, CDR2 SYGVKD. The CDR3 spans 13 residues. V lost 6 bases and J 1 base, leaving 9 bases between the germline ends. The CDR3 bases are TGTGCCATCAGGGCAGGGGAGAACACTGAAGCTTTCTTT. Encoded protein: CAIRAGENTEAFF.

V is TRBV7-9 and J is TRBJ1-3; D remains ambiguous. Germline V gene lookup returns CDR1 SEHNR and CDR2 FQNEAQ (reference sequence). V lost 2 bases and J lost 8, with 7 bases in between. This CDR3 contains 12 residues. The CDR3 DNA reads as TGTGCCAGCAGCTTAAAGGAGTACACCATATATTTT. Its protein is CASSLKEYTIYF. Together with reference TRBV7-9 and TRBJ1-3, the CDR3 gives the full variable domain: DTGVSQNPRHKITKRGQNVTFRCDPISEHNRLYWYRQTLGQGPEFLTYFQNEAQLEKSRLLSDRFSAERPKGSFSTLEIQRTEQGDSAMYLCASSLKEYTIYFGEGSWLTVV.

The CDR3 DNA reads as TGTGCCAGCGGTCACCTCGGGGTAGCCGGAAACACCATATATTTT. This translates into CASGHLGVAGNTIYF. The rearrangement uses TRBV27 and TRBJ1-3; D gene unclear. Deletions cut 8 bases from V and 4 bases from J, with 18 bases between. This CDR3 has 15 residues. Germline V gene lookup returns CDR1 MNHEY and CDR2 SMNVEV (reference sequence).

This clone was detected only a few times. CDR3 sequence: CASSPRTDSGNTIYF. As DNA, the CDR3 is TGTGCCAGCAGCCCCAGGACAGACTCTGGAAACACCATATATTTT. This chain joins TRBV11-2 and TRBJ1-3; tentative D call: TRBD1 (6 bases). Per the germline V gene, CDR1 is SGHAT and CDR2 is FQNNGV. The ends were cut back, 5 bases at V and 0 bases at J, with 11 bases in the middle. The CDR3 runs 15 residues.

This clone was counted only a few times. This chain links TRBV30 with TRBJ2-4, with TRBD2 as a possible D gene (5 bases). Germline V lookup: CDR1 GTSNPN, CDR2 SVGIG (reference sequence). The CDR3 runs to 13 residues. V lost 1 base and J 15 bases, leaving 19 bases between the germline ends. This CDR3 reads CAWSAQPGVFLYF. In DNA, the CDR3 is TGTGCCTGGAGTGCCCAACCCGGGGTCTTTCTGTACTTC.

This clone was picked up a small number of times. One end of the junction does not line up with germline, which may come from a read error. The V gene is TRBV7-7, the J gene TRBJ2-5; tentatively, D is TRBD2 (5 bases). Germline V gene sequence: CDR1 SSHAT, CDR2 FNYEAQ (reference sequence). CDR3 size: 15 residues. The CDR3 is CASSLTLAGGETQYF. Written as DNA, the CDR3 is TGTGCTAGCAGCTTAACTCTGGCAGGCGGGGAGACCCAGTACTTC.

In its sample, this clone was seen a few times. This rearrangement joins TRBV6-1 to TRBJ2-4, with a tentative D call TRBD1 (7 bases). Trimming removed 1 base from V and 6 bases from J, with 16 bases in between. Germline CDR1 is MNHNS and CDR2 is SASEGT. CDR3 length: 16 amino acids. CDR3 sequence reads: CASSEEGGQEGNIQYF. In DNA, the CDR3 is TGTGCCAGCAGTGAAGAAGGCGGACAGGAGGGAAACATTCAGTACTTC.

The chain carries TRBV6-5 and TRBJ1-1; TRBD1 might be the D (5 bases). CDR3 length: 12 residues. The V end was cut by 4 bases, the J end by 3 bases, with 6 bases between. Germline V lookup: CDR1 MNHEY, CDR2 SVGAGI. CDR3: CASSSTDTEAFF. In DNA, the CDR3 is TGTGCCAGCAGTTCGACAGACACTGAAGCTTTCTTT.

This clone has a handful of counts. In DNA, the CDR3 is TGTGCCATCACCCCCAGGCCTACCGAGGCACCCCTCCACTTT. It codes for CAITPRPTEAPLHF. The chain combines TRBV10-3 with TRBJ1-6, with D unresolved. Germline V lookup: CDR1 ENHRY, CDR2 SYGVKD. The CDR3 sequence is 14 residues long. V gave up 7 bases and J gave up 11 bases, with 18 bases separating them.

The gene calls are TRBV29-1 and TRBJ2-1; no reliable D call. The CDR3 length is 13 residues. CDR1 SQVTM and CDR2 ANQGSEA come from the germline V gene. V lost 0 bases to trimming and J lost 5 bases, with 8 bases between them. The CDR3 DNA reads as TGCAGCGTTGAAGATACCAGAAACAATGAGCAGTTCTTC. This sequence encodes CSVEDTRNNEQFF.

This clone turned up a few times. The chain employs TRBV13 and TRBJ1-5, with D perhaps TRBD1 (5 bases). The CDR3 totals 14 residues. Germline V lookup: CDR1 PRHDT, CDR2 FYEKMQ (reference sequence). With 4 bases removed from V and 3 bases from J, the gap between germline ends came to 10 bases. The CDR3: CASSSGRYNQPQHF. The CDR3, as DNA: TGTGCCAGCAGCTCGGGACGGTACAATCAGCCCCAGCATTTT.

V gene TRBV6-5 combines with J gene TRBJ2-1; D is perhaps TRBD2 (6 bases). There are 16 residues in the CDR3. V lost 4 bases and J lost 2, with 15 bases in between. Germline V lookup: CDR1 MNHEY, CDR2 SVGAGI. DNA of the CDR3: TGTGCCAGCAGTTCTCTCGGGGGTCCTACCTACAATGAGCAGTTCTTC. Its protein product is CASSSLGGPTYNEQFF.

This chain connects TRBV7-9 to TRBJ1-2; D unclear. Germline-derived CDR1 and CDR2 are SEHNR and FQNEAQ (reference sequence). Trimming pared 3 bases from V and 8 bases from J, leaving 10 bases between. The CDR3 totals 12 residues. Written as DNA, the CDR3 is TGTGCCAGCAGCTTCGAGGATCGGGGCTACACCTTC. Amino acids: CASSFEDRGYTF.

This clone was detected a few times. V and J are TRBV9 and TRBJ2-2, with D possibly matching TRBD1 (7 bases). V was trimmed by 1 base and J by 1 base, leaving 8 bases between them. The CDR3 extends over 15 amino acids. Germline values: CDR1 SGDLS, CDR2 YYNGEE. DNA of the CDR3: TGTGCCAGCAGCGTACAGGGGGGGAACACCGGGGAGCTGTTTTTT. Residues: CASSVQGGNTGELFF.

In its sample, this clone was seen a few times. V usage is TRBV4-1 and J usage is TRBJ2-2; TRBD1 agrees at 8 bases. The CDR3 spans 16 residues. Germline loops: CDR1 MGHRA, CDR2 YSYEKL. The trim removed 3 bases at V and 0 bases at J, leaving 3 bases unmatched. The CDR3 DNA follows: TGCGCCAGCAGCCACCGACAGGGGCCGAACACCGGGGAGCTGTTTTTT. Its translation is CASSHRQGPNTGELFF.

A few counts support this clone. The rearrangement joins TRBV6-4 to TRBJ2-1, with a weak D call TRBD1 (6 bases). In germline, CDR1 is MRHNA, CDR2 SNTAGT. Trimming shortened V by 2 bases and J by 3 bases, and 14 bases separated the two germline ends. This CDR3 has 16 amino acids. This CDR3 reads CASSDGLQGFYNEQFF. CDR3 DNA sequence: TGTGCCAGCAGTGACGGGTTACAGGGTTTCTACAATGAGCAGTTCTTC.

In its sample, this clone was seen a few times. The V and J genes are TRBV30 and TRBJ1-2; 7 bases agree with TRBD1. There are 11 residues in the CDR3. V shed 4 bases and J 7 bases; nucleotides not matched to a gene: 3. CDR1 is GTSNPN, CDR2 SVGIG, per germline (reference sequence). The CDR3 nucleotides are TGTGCCTGGATGACAGGGTCTGGCTACACCTTC. It encodes CAWMTGSGYTF. Based on the CDR3 plus reference TRBV30 and TRBJ1-2, the full variable domain is SQTIHQWPATLVQPVGSPLSLECTVEGTSNPNLYWYRQAAGRGLQLLFYSVGIGQISSEVPQNLSASRPQDRQFILSSKKLLLSDSGFYLCAWMTGSGYTFGSGTRLTVV.

J is TRBJ1-1 and V is TRBV4-1; D gene uncertain. Germline-derived CDR1 and CDR2 are MGHRA and YSYEKL. Trimming pared 0 bases from V and 7 bases from J, leaving 9 bases between. The CDR3 runs 13 residues. The chain's CDR3 is CASSQEGYREAFF. For the CDR3, the DNA is TGCGCCAGCAGCCAAGAGGGATACCGTGAAGCTTTCTTT.

CDR3 nucleotides: TGCGCCAGCAGCTTGGTTGGGACTAGAAAAGAGACCCAGTACTTC. Residues: CASSLVGTRKETQYF. The V call is TRBV5-1, the J call TRBJ2-5; 8 bases align to TRBD2. Germline CDR1 reads SGHRS; CDR2 reads YFSETQ. The CDR3 length is 15 residues. V gave up 0 bases and J gave up 3 bases; unmatched junction bases: 4. Filled out from reference TRBV5-1 and TRBJ2-5, the complete variable domain reads KAGVTQTPRYLIKTRGQQVTLSCSPISGHRSVSWYQQTPGQGLQFLFEYFSETQRNKGNFPGRFSGRQFSNSRSEMNVSTLELGDSALYLCASSLVGTRKETQYFGPGTRLLVL.

This clone has more than one count but fewer than ten. The chain employs TRBV2 and TRBJ1-2; D is uncertain. The CDR3 consists of 12 residues. Germline values: CDR1 SNHLY, CDR2 FYNNEI. V was clipped by 6 bases and J by 3 bases, with 8 bases between them. The CDR3 nucleotides read TGTGCCAGCAGGGTGTCAGACTATGGCTACACCTTC. It translates to CASRVSDYGYTF.

This clone was counted a few times. The rearrangement joins TRBV6-5 to TRBJ2-7, with 8 bases fitting TRBD2. V trimming: 7 bases; J trimming: 2 bases; junction bases outside the gene matches: 7. CDR3 length: 14 amino acids. Germline V CDR1 and CDR2: MNHEY, SVGAGI. The CDR3 DNA sequence: TGTGCCAGCAACCGGGGGGGCACAACCTACGAGCAGTACTTC. Encoded protein: CASNRGGTTYEQYF.